This record covers a single T cell receptor (beta chain). This record comes from a study of STAT5B mutations in CD4+ large granular lymphocyte leukemia. The method was immunoSEQ multiplex PCR; TCRdb's version includes in-frame clones alone and lacks a portion of them. The table includes about 40,000 clones, 75% to 85% detected once. This clonotype was sampled from a human donor in good health. The sequencing input was CD4+ T cells from blood buffy coats.

This CDR3 reads CASSPRTIRHEQFF. CDR3 DNA sequence: TGCGCCAGCAGCCCCCGGACCATCAGGCATGAGCAGTTCTTC. The chain is built from TRBV5-1 and TRBJ2-1; unclear D gene. CDR1 and CDR2 from the germline V gene are SGHRS and YFSETQ. V gave up 4 bases and J gave up 8 bases, with 16 bases separating them. The CDR3 consists of 14 residues.